The 19 T cell receptor beta chains in this list originate from one sample, sequenced in a study of identical twins. TCRdb reanalysed the 5' RACE reads using MiXCR and keeps one entry per CDR3 protein. The table shows about 530,000 distinct CDR3 sequences, with around 24% occurring only once. This sample also belongs to another study, concerning yellow fever vaccine responses in identical twins.

Sequenced input: CD4+ T cells sorted from blood. The source is a woman between 18 and 30 years old in good health.

The chain is built from TRBV12-3 or TRBV12-4 and TRBJ2-5, with D hard to call. V shed 3 bases and J shed 3 bases, with 11 bases lying between them. This CDR3 contains 14 residues. CDR3 sequence: CASSFVQSKETQYF. The DNA for the CDR3 is TGTGCCAGCAGTTTTGTACAGTCCAAAGAGACCCAGTACTTC.

This sequence joins TRBV27 and TRBJ2-1; tentative D call: TRBD2 (6 bases). The CDR3 covers 13 residues. Trimming took 6 bases from V and 6 from J, leaving 12 bases between them. Germline loops: CDR1 MNHEY, CDR2 SMNVEV (reference sequence). The CDR3 sequence: CASRPTSFNEQFF. In nucleotides, the CDR3 is TGTGCCAGCAGACCTACTAGCTTCAATGAGCAGTTCTTC.

V usage is TRBV7-2 and J usage is TRBJ1-3, with D hard to call. Germline V gene sequence: CDR1 SGHTA, CDR2 FQGNSA. The V end was cut by 5 bases, the J end by 2 bases, with 10 bases between. This CDR3 region has 14 residues. The CDR3, as DNA: TGTGCCAGCAGCCCATCCAGGCCTGGAAACACCATATATTTT. Encoded protein: CASSPSRPGNTIYF.

This chain joins TRBV10-3 and TRBJ2-2, with 7 bases aligning to TRBD2. Germline V lookup: CDR1 ENHRY, CDR2 SYGVKD. This CDR3 is 15 amino acids long. Unmatched junction bases numbered 12, after V lost 10 bases and J lost 4 bases. This chain's CDR3 is CATALAGRVTGELFF. CDR3 coding DNA: TGTGCCACCGCATTGGCAGGGAGGGTCACCGGGGAGCTGTTTTTT.

The chain couples TRBV12-3 or TRBV12-4 to TRBJ1-2; the D gene is possibly TRBD1 (6 bases). The length of the CDR3 is 13 residues. Between the trimmed V and J ends, which lost 6 bases and 0 bases, there was a span of 8 bases. The CDR3, as DNA: TGTGCCAGCAGGCACAGGGCTAACTATGGCTACACCTTC. Translating it yields CASRHRANYGYTF.

This chain connects TRBV6-1 to TRBJ2-2; 7 bases fit TRBD1. V was clipped by 7 bases and J by 3 bases; unmatched bases: 5. The CDR3 runs to 14 residues. Germline V gene lookup returns CDR1 MNHNS and CDR2 SASEGT. The CDR3 here is CASKRGPDTGELFF. The CDR3, as DNA: TGTGCCAGCAAAAGGGGGCCCGACACCGGGGAGCTGTTTTTT.

The chain uses TRBV12-3 or TRBV12-4 and TRBJ2-1; the D is unclear. The CDR3 runs to 14 residues. Trimming stripped 6 bases from V and 4 bases from J, with 13 bases between. The CDR3 loop is CASSFSAIYNEQFF. In DNA, the CDR3 is TGTGCCAGCAGCTTCTCGGCGATTTACAATGAGCAGTTCTTC.

The CDR3 nucleotides are TGCAGTGCTTGGCAGGCATTTATAAACTATGGCTACACCTTC. Residues: CSAWQAFINYGYTF. The chain recombines TRBV20-1 with TRBJ1-2; D unclear. CDR1 DFQATT and CDR2 SNEGSKA come from the germline V gene (reference sequence). CDR3 length: 14 amino acids. V was clipped by 5 bases and J by 2 bases, with 15 bases between them.

CDR3 nucleotide sequence: TGTGCCAGCTCACGGGGCCGAGGGGCGTTTGGCGAGCAGTACTTC. Its translation: CASSRGRGAFGEQYF. This chain joins TRBV18 and TRBJ2-7; D may correspond to TRBD1 or TRBD2 (5 bases each). The CDR3 is made up of 15 amino acids. CDR1 is KGHSH and CDR2 is LQKENI in the germline V gene. The germline V and J ends were trimmed by 4 bases and 6 bases, with 19 bases remaining between them. Full variable domain (rest looked up from reference TRBV18 and TRBJ2-7): NAGVMQNPRHLVRRRGQEARLRCSPMKGHSHVYWYRQLPEEGLKFMVYLQKENIIDESGMPKERFSAEFPKEGPSILRIQQVVRGDSAAYFCASSRGRGAFGEQYFGPGTRLTVT.

This clonotype has a handful of counts. The chain joins TRBV20-1 to TRBJ2-2, with D perhaps matching TRBD2 (6 bases). CDR3 length equals 13 residues. V lost 5 bases to trimming and J lost 6 bases, with 13 bases between them. In germline, CDR1 is DFQATT, CDR2 SNEGSKA (reference sequence). CDR3 coding DNA: TGCAGTGCTCTACGGGAGCCCCCCGGGGAGCTGTTTTTT. Translated, it gives CSALREPPGELFF.

The chain has TRBV27 and TRBJ2-1; D is uncertain. Germline CDR1 and CDR2: MNHEY and SMNVEV (reference sequence). The CDR3 loop spans 13 amino acids. The V end was cut by 5 bases, the J end by 10 bases, with 15 bases between. The CDR3 DNA sequence: TGTGCCAGCAGTACGACCCTTCTCGGGGAGCAGTTCTTC. As protein: CASSTTLLGEQFF.

The J gene is TRBJ2-1, the V gene TRBV6-1; D not resolved. This CDR3 has 15 residues. Trimming left V 3 bases short and J 2 bases short, with 11 bases between. Germline-derived CDR1 and CDR2 are MNHNS and SASEGT. The CDR3 spells CASSEESFTYNEQFF. CDR3 DNA: TGTGCCAGCAGTGAGGAGAGTTTCACCTACAATGAGCAGTTCTTC.

The chain joins TRBV28 to TRBJ2-4; maybe TRBD2 (6 bases). Germline CDR1 reads MDHEN; CDR2 reads SYDVKM. The CDR3 length is 15 residues. Trimming cost V 6 bases and J 1 base, with 13 bases left between them. This chain's CDR3 is CASREGGGAKNIQYF. Written as DNA, the CDR3 is TGTGCCAGCAGGGAGGGCGGTGGGGCCAAAAACATTCAGTACTTC.

This clonotype was detected a few times. The V and J genes are TRBV2 and TRBJ1-4, with no clear D. Trimming shortened V by 7 bases and J by 1 base, and 7 bases separated the two germline ends. Germline CDR1 SNHLY, CDR2 FYNNEI. The CDR3 is 13 residues long. CDR3 nucleotide sequence: TGTGCCAGCACTGGCGGAACTAATGAAAAACTGTTTTTT. Its protein product is CASTGGTNEKLFF.

The rearrangement links TRBV20-1 to TRBJ2-2; D is uncertain. Trimming removed 0 bases from V and 4 bases from J, with 9 bases in between. This CDR3 region has 14 residues. Per germline, CDR1 DFQATT and CDR2 SNEGSKA (reference sequence). The CDR3 here is CSAREGLATGELFF. Here the CDR3 DNA reads TGCAGTGCTAGAGAGGGATTGGCCACCGGGGAGCTGTTTTTT.

This clonotype was counted a few times. The J gene is TRBJ1-1, the V gene TRBV16; TRBD1 matches at 7 bases. This CDR3 has 11 amino acids. Unmatched junction bases numbered 1, after V lost 5 bases and J lost 7 bases. Germline V gene sequence: CDR1 KGHSY, CDR2 FQNENV. The chain's CDR3 is CASSTGVEAFF. The DNA of the CDR3 is TGTGCCAGCAGCACAGGGGTTGAAGCTTTCTTT.

Many counts were recorded for this clonotype. DNA for the CDR3: TGTGCCAGCAGTTTAAGGGATCTGGACACTGAAGCTTTCTTT. Translation: CASSLRDLDTEAFF. The rearrangement uses TRBV12-3 or TRBV12-4 and TRBJ1-1, with no clear D. The length of the CDR3 is 14 residues. V lost 2 bases and J 3 bases, leaving 10 bases between the germline ends.

At least ten counts were recorded for this clonotype. The gene calls are TRBV2 and TRBJ1-1; maybe TRBD1 (6 bases). The germline CDR1 and CDR2 sequences are SNHLY and FYNNEI. The length of the CDR3 is 13 residues. Trimming stripped 5 bases from V and 5 bases from J, with 12 bases between. The CDR3 protein is CASSQGRWTEAFF. DNA for the CDR3: TGTGCCAGCAGTCAGGGGAGATGGACTGAAGCTTTCTTT.

The V call is TRBV28, the J call TRBJ2-7; TRBD1 might be the D (5 bases). V shed 2 bases and J shed 6 bases, with 17 bases lying between them. CDR1 MDHEN and CDR2 SYDVKM come from the germline V gene. This CDR3 is 15 amino acids long. Written as DNA, the CDR3 is TGTGCCAGCAGTTTAACAACAGGATCCCAGGCCGAGCAGTACTTC. This codes for CASSLTTGSQAEQYF. The full variable domain, with the rest looked up from reference TRBV28 and TRBJ2-7, is DVKVTQSSRYLVKRTGEKVFLECVQDMDHENMFWYRQDPGLGLRLIYFSYDVKMKEKGDIPEGYSVSREKKERFSLILESASTNQTSMYLCASSLTTGSQAEQYFGPGTRLTVT.